What follows are 14 T cell receptor beta chains derived from one specimen sequenced in a study of cytomegalovirus exposure and HLA in healthy donors. Primers: 60 Vbeta forward and 13 Jbeta reverse. The table came from immunoSEQ multiplex PCR; TCRdb's copy has only in-frame clones and leaves some out. The table lists 95,000 to 100,000 clones, approximately 74% of them singletons. The sequenced sample consisted of PBMCs. These receptors were collected from a woman aged 40 to 50 in good health and CMV-seronegative.

The chain uses TRBV5-1 and TRBJ1-1; D is possibly TRBD1 (5 bases). The CDR3 spans 14 residues. Germline lookup yields CDR1 SGHRS and CDR2 YFSETQ. V was pared by 1 base and J by 1 base, with 8 bases between. For the CDR3, the DNA is TGCGCCAGCAGCTTGTATACAGGGAACACTGAAGCTTTCTTT. It translates to CASSLYTGNTEAFF.

V and J are TRBV7-3 and TRBJ1-6; a possible D gene is TRBD1 (6 bases). Trimming left V 4 bases short and J 7 bases short, with 11 bases between. The CDR3 runs to 14 residues. Germline CDR1 SGHTA, CDR2 FQGTGA. The CDR3: CASSSQGGNSPLHF. Written as DNA, the CDR3 is TGTGCCAGCAGCTCACAGGGTGGAAATTCACCCCTCCACTTT.

The chain links TRBV4-2 to TRBJ2-5; D unresolved. Trimming took 3 bases from V and 4 from J, leaving 9 bases between them. This CDR3 contains 13 residues. Germline V gene data show CDR1 as LGHNA and CDR2 as YNFKEQ. The CDR3 region has the DNA TGTGCCAGCAGCCATGAGAATGTAGAGACCCAGTACTTC. It yields the protein CASSHENVETQYF.

The V call is TRBV27, the J call TRBJ2-7, with a weak D call TRBD1 (6 bases). V was shortened by 3 bases and J by 6 bases, with 12 bases between the two germline ends. This CDR3 comprises 13 residues. The V gene's germline CDR1 is MNHEY and CDR2 SMNVEV (reference sequence). CDR3 region: CASSFNRGGEQYF. The CDR3 DNA is TGTGCCAGCAGTTTTAACAGAGGGGGCGAGCAGTACTTC.

About this clone itself: Mismatch with germline at one junction end may stem from a read error. The CDR3 DNA sequence: TGTTCCAGCAGCTTACTCAGGTTATACACCGGGGAGCTGTTTTTT. Translated: CSSSLLRLYTGELFF. The chain links TRBV7-9 to TRBJ2-2; D is unclear. CDR3 length: 15 amino acids. Germline V gene lookup returns CDR1 SEHNR and CDR2 FQNEAQ (reference sequence).

V and J are TRBV7-8 and TRBJ2-3; no clear D. Germline-derived CDR1 and CDR2 are SGHVS and FQNEAQ. Between the trimmed V and J ends, which lost 2 bases and 2 bases, there was a span of 17 bases. This CDR3 is built from 17 residues. This chain's CDR3 is CASSLFFRLSPTDTQYF. For the CDR3, the DNA is TGTGCCAGCAGCTTATTTTTCAGGCTGTCCCCCACAGATACGCAGTATTTT.

This clone has only one observation. This chain joins TRBV29-1 and TRBJ1-2; D gene unclear. This CDR3 has 13 amino acids. Deletions cut 7 bases from V and 5 bases from J, with 17 bases between. The germline V gene encodes CDR1 SQVTM and CDR2 ANQGSEA. Here the CDR3 DNA reads TGCAGCGCTGGAGCTGCAGTAGCGTATGGCTACACCTTC. It is translated as CSAGAAVAYGYTF.

This clone was seen more than once but under ten times. CDR3 in amino acids: CASSLEGLSGTEAFF. The CDR3 DNA reads TGTGCCAGCAGCTTGGAGGGACTCAGCGGCACTGAAGCTTTCTTT. V usage is TRBV5-4 and J usage is TRBJ1-1, with D perhaps TRBD1 (5 bases). The germline CDR1 and CDR2 sequences are SGHNT and YYREEE (reference sequence). With 0 bases removed from V and 4 bases from J, the gap between germline ends came to 13 bases. This CDR3 spans 15 amino acids.

The chain joins TRBV11-2 to TRBJ2-3; 13 bases line up with TRBD2. CDR1 and CDR2 from the germline V gene are SGHAT and FQNNGV. The CDR3 is 17 amino acids. With V trimmed by 0 bases and J by 6 bases, 6 bases remained unmatched. The CDR3 protein is CASSLDLGLAGADTQYF. The CDR3 DNA reads as TGTGCCAGCAGCTTAGATCTAGGACTAGCGGGAGCTGATACGCAGTATTTT.

V and J are TRBV10-3 and TRBJ1-1; 7 bases are shared with TRBD1. Germline CDR1 and CDR2: ENHRY and SYGVKD. With V trimmed by 8 bases and J by 0 bases, 9 bases remained unmatched. CDR3 length: 15 amino acids. The CDR3 coding sequence is TGTGCCATCTCTACCAGGGGGGCAATGAACACTGAAGCTTTCTTT. Protein sequence: CAISTRGAMNTEAFF.

The chain links TRBV5-1 to TRBJ2-7; D ambiguous. This CDR3 comprises 12 residues. CDR1 SGHRS and CDR2 YFSETQ come from the germline V gene. V gave up 2 bases and J gave up 3 bases, with 6 bases separating them. The CDR3 bases are TGCGCCAGCAGCTTTGGCAGCTACGAGCAGTACTTC. Translation gives CASSFGSYEQYF.

V is TRBV7-9 and J is TRBJ2-7; TRBD1 is a possible D gene (6 bases). Deletions cut 3 bases from V and 2 bases from J, with 11 bases between. The CDR3 spans 14 residues. Germline CDR1 reads SEHNR; CDR2 reads FQNEAQ (reference sequence). For the CDR3, the DNA is TGTGCCAGCAGCTTCCGGGACAAAGCCTACGAGCAGTACTTC. Translating it yields CASSFRDKAYEQYF.

The chain uses TRBV7-9 and TRBJ2-1; D not resolved. There are 14 residues in the CDR3. Trimming pared 1 base from V and 0 bases from J, leaving 4 bases between. Looked up from germline, CDR1 is SEHNR and CDR2 is FQNEAQ (reference sequence). The CDR3 reads CASSLGSSYNEQFF. The DNA of the CDR3 is TGTGCCAGCAGCTTAGGGAGCTCCTACAATGAGCAGTTCTTC.

The gene calls are TRBV5-1 and TRBJ2-5; 9 positions agree with TRBD2. The CDR3 has 16 amino acids. The germline V gene encodes CDR1 SGHRS and CDR2 YFSETQ. The junction had 5 bases not matched to a gene; V was cut back by 1 base and J by 1 base. CDR3 sequence: CASSLLASGTQETQYF. The CDR3 bases are TGCGCCAGCAGCTTGTTGGCTAGCGGGACCCAAGAGACCCAGTACTTC.